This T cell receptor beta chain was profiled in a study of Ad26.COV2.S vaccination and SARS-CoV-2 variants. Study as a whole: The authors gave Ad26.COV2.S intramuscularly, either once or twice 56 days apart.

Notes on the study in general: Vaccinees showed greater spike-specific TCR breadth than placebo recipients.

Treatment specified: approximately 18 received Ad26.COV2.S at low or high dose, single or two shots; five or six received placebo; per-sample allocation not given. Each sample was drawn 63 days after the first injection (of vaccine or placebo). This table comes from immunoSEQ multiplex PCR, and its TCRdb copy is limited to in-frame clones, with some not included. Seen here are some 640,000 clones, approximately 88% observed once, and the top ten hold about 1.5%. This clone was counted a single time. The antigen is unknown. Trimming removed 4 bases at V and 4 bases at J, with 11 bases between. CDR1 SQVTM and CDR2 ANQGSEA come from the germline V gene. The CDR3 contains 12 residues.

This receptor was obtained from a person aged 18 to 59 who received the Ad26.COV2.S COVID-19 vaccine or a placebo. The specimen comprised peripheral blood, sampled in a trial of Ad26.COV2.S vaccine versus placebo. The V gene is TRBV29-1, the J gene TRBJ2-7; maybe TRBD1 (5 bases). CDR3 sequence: CSVVGKGYEQYF. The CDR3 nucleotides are TGCAGCGTTGTAGGTAAGGGGTACGAGCAGTACTTC.